These 30 T cell receptor beta chains were sequenced from one sample in a study of T-cell memory formation after mild COVID-19. TCRdb reprocessed the 5' RACE reads via MiXCR and lists one record per CDR3 protein. Altogether about 390,000 distinct CDR3 sequences are present, roughly 20% being singletons, with the ten largest covering around 12%. The sample was PBMCs or a T cell subset sorted from them (not recorded which). The receptors come from an adult woman who had mild COVID-19 (a few samples of this study predate the infection). Cell type and time point are not known.

This clonotype was counted a few times. The J gene is TRBJ2-3, the V gene TRBV9; D may be TRBD1 or TRBD2 (5 bases each). The length of the CDR3 is 13 residues. Deletions cut 2 bases from V and 1 base from J, with 5 bases between. Germline assignment: CDR1 SGDLS and CDR2 YYNGEE. CDR3 residues: CASSVGRTDTQYF. In DNA form, the CDR3 reads TGTGCCAGCAGCGTGGGACGCACAGATACGCAGTATTTT.

This clonotype was detected only a few times. The rearrangement uses TRBV2 and TRBJ2-3, with D hard to call. The V gene's germline CDR1 is SNHLY and CDR2 FYNNEI. With 6 bases removed from V and 8 bases from J, the gap between germline ends came to 12 bases. The CDR3 totals 12 residues. The DNA of the CDR3 is TGTGCCAGCAGGGGTCGAATGGTTACGCAGTATTTT. Amino acids: CASRGRMVTQYF.

This chain joins TRBV12-3 or TRBV12-4 and TRBJ2-7; 9 nucleotides align to TRBD1. J was trimmed by 6 bases and V by 6 bases; bases with no gene match: 12. This CDR3 is 15 amino acids long. CDR3 in amino acids: CASSLAGTGSSEQYF. The DNA for the CDR3 is TGTGCCAGCAGCCTCGCCGGGACAGGGTCGTCCGAGCAGTACTTC.

CDR3 sequence reads: CASSFGAGMMNTEAFF. CDR3 bases: TGTGCCAGCAGCTTTGGGGCCGGGATGATGAACACTGAAGCTTTCTTT. The chain is built from TRBV7-9 and TRBJ1-1; D may be TRBD1 (5 bases). Trimming pared 3 bases from V and 0 bases from J, leaving 14 bases between. This CDR3 is 16 amino acids long. Looked up from germline, CDR1 is SEHNR and CDR2 is FQNEAQ (reference sequence).

This clonotype was counted between two and nine times. The rearrangement joins TRBV6-5 to TRBJ2-3; 7 nucleotides agree with TRBD2. CDR1 is MNHEY and CDR2 is SVGAGI in the germline V gene. The CDR3 has 17 amino acids. With V trimmed by 0 bases and J by 2 bases, 8 bases remained unmatched. The CDR3 DNA reads TGTGCCAGCAGTTACTCGTCCGCTAGCGGATACACAGATACGCAGTATTTT. The encoded protein is CASSYSSASGYTDTQYF.

This clonotype was counted ten times or more. The chain recombines TRBV4-2 with TRBJ1-5; unclear D gene. V lost 0 bases and J 2 bases, leaving 17 bases between the germline ends. The CDR3 contains 18 residues. The germline V gene has CDR1 LGHNA and CDR2 YNFKEQ. The CDR3 loop reads CASSQDYRQGSRNQPQHF. CDR3 coding DNA: TGTGCCAGCAGCCAAGACTATAGGCAAGGGTCCCGCAATCAGCCCCAGCATTTT.

The rearrangement uses TRBV5-1 and TRBJ1-6; D is uncertain. This CDR3 has 15 amino acids. V was trimmed by 4 bases and J by 6 bases, leaving 14 bases between them. Germline-derived CDR1 and CDR2 are SGHRS and YFSETQ. CDR3 sequence: CASSPRFEGNSPLHF. Written as DNA, the CDR3 is TGCGCCAGCAGCCCCCGCTTCGAGGGTAATTCACCCCTCCACTTT.

This clonotype was observed a few times. The chain links TRBV12-3 or TRBV12-4 to TRBJ2-7; tentatively, D is TRBD1 or TRBD2 (5 bases each). The CDR3 length is 15 residues. V was shortened by 7 bases and J by 1 base, with 17 bases between the two germline ends. CDR3 in amino acids: CASTLARDGSYEQYF. CDR3 bases: TGTGCCAGCACCTTGGCCCGGGACGGTTCCTACGAGCAGTACTTC.

The chain uses TRBV5-6 and TRBJ1-5; no firm D call. Germline loops: CDR1 SGHDT, CDR2 YYEEEE. Between the trimmed V and J ends, which lost 0 bases and 6 bases, there was a span of 4 bases. This CDR3 region has 12 residues. The CDR3 coding sequence is TGTGCCAGCAGCTTGGTAGGTCAGCCCCAGCATTTT. This sequence encodes CASSLVGQPQHF.

The chain joins TRBV12-3 or TRBV12-4 to TRBJ1-5, with 7 bases matching TRBD1. The junction had 8 bases not matched to a gene; V was cut back by 6 bases and J by 6 bases. This CDR3 contains 14 residues. The CDR3 DNA follows: TGTGCCAGCAGAAGAGACAGGGTAGGTCAGCCCCAGCATTTT. Encoded protein: CASRRDRVGQPQHF.

The rearrangement links TRBV3-1 to TRBJ2-7; unclear D gene. CDR1 and CDR2 from the germline V gene are LGHDT and YNNKEL (reference sequence). CDR3 size: 14 residues. V lost 3 bases to trimming and J lost 0 bases, with 9 bases between them. The CDR3 DNA reads as TGTGCCAGCAGCCACCCCGGGCCCTCCTACGAGCAGTACTTC. This translates into CASSHPGPSYEQYF.

This clonotype was seen only a few times. The V gene is TRBV10-3, the J gene TRBJ2-3; D is possibly TRBD2 (6 bases). There are 15 residues in the CDR3. Germline V gene lookup returns CDR1 ENHRY and CDR2 SYGVKD. V was shortened by 6 bases and J by 5 bases, with 18 bases between the two germline ends. The CDR3, as DNA: TGTGCCATCAGCATAGCGGCTGTGCCCGGAGATACGCAGTATTTT. Residues: CAISIAAVPGDTQYF.

This sequence joins TRBV11-2 and TRBJ1-4; 7 bases fit TRBD1. The CDR3 sequence is 15 residues long. Germline assignment: CDR1 SGHAT and CDR2 FQNNGV. V was pared by 5 bases and J by 7 bases, with 10 bases of the junction left unmatched. The CDR3 nucleotides are TGTGCCAGCAGCCCAAAGGGGGCTGGGGGTGAAAAACTGTTTTTT. It codes for CASSPKGAGGEKLFF.

This chain joins TRBV2 and TRBJ2-3; 9 bases are shared with TRBD1. The CDR3 totals 16 residues. The germline gives CDR1 SNHLY, CDR2 FYNNEI. V shed 8 bases and J 2 bases; nucleotides not matched to a gene: 11. CDR3 sequence reads: CASFFGQGIFTDTQYF. CDR3 coding DNA: TGTGCCAGCTTTTTTGGACAGGGGATTTTCACAGATACGCAGTATTTT.

This clonotype was picked up many times. The genes are TRBV7-2 and TRBJ2-7; 8 positions match TRBD1. This CDR3 region has 15 residues. The ends lost 1 base at V and 4 bases at J; junction bases unmatched: 6. Germline-derived CDR1 and CDR2 are SGHTA and FQGNSA. The CDR3 sequence: CASSLGAQGAYEQYF. CDR3 nucleotide sequence: TGTGCCAGCAGCTTAGGAGCGCAGGGGGCTTACGAGCAGTACTTC.

The rearrangement links TRBV25-1 to TRBJ1-2; 7 bases map to TRBD1. The V and J ends lost 1 base and 4 bases, in that order; junction bases with no gene match: 3. CDR3 length: 14 amino acids. CDR1 is MGHDK, CDR2 SYGVNS, per germline. The CDR3: CASSEFAGGYGYTF. In DNA form, the CDR3 reads TGTGCCAGCAGTGAATTTGCAGGGGGCTATGGCTACACCTTC.

This chain links TRBV9 with TRBJ1-1, with D uncertain. Trimming left V 0 bases short and J 5 bases short, with 14 bases between. CDR3 length: 15 residues. Germline lookup yields CDR1 SGDLS and CDR2 YYNGEE. The CDR3 DNA reads as TGTGCCAGCAGCGTAGTTCCAGATTTGGGTACTGAAGCTTTCTTT. It encodes CASSVVPDLGTEAFF.

The chain employs TRBV25-1 and TRBJ1-5; no reliable D call. V lost 4 bases to trimming and J lost 7 bases, with 8 bases between them. The CDR3 sequence is 12 residues long. Germline CDR1 reads MGHDK; CDR2 reads SYGVNS. Here the CDR3 reads CASSAEQQPQHF. The CDR3 nucleotides are TGTGCCAGCAGTGCCGAACAGCAGCCCCAGCATTTT.

The V call is TRBV2, the J call TRBJ2-3; possibly TRBD1 for D (5 bases). Trimming pared 7 bases from V and 7 bases from J, leaving 21 bases between. The CDR3 has 15 amino acids. The germline gives CDR1 SNHLY, CDR2 FYNNEI. The CDR3 reads CASKGPASTRNTQYF. In DNA form, the CDR3 reads TGTGCCAGCAAGGGGCCAGCGTCGACTCGAAATACGCAGTATTTT.

This clonotype turned up a few times. The chain recombines TRBV7-8 with TRBJ2-5; D ambiguous. V lost 5 bases to trimming and J lost 2 bases, with 9 bases between them. The CDR3 consists of 13 residues. Per germline, CDR1 SGHVS and CDR2 FQNEAQ. The CDR3 protein is CASSPPPQETQYF. The CDR3 DNA reads TGTGCCAGCAGCCCCCCCCCGCAAGAGACCCAGTACTTC.

This clonotype came up a few times. The genes are TRBV12-3 or TRBV12-4 and TRBJ2-1; no firm D call. V was shortened by 2 bases and J by 6 bases, with 5 bases between the two germline ends. There are 12 residues in the CDR3. The CDR3, as DNA: TGTGCCAGCAGTTTAATCGTCAATGAGCAGTTCTTC. Translation: CASSLIVNEQFF.

This clonotype was observed a handful of times. This chain links TRBV12-3 or TRBV12-4 with TRBJ2-2; 8 bases fit TRBD2. After removal of 7 bases from V and 6 bases from J, the junction contained 10 bases not matched to a gene. This CDR3 has 15 amino acids. CDR3 DNA: TGTGCCAGCATACCCGCCGGGGGGGGGGCCGGGGAGCTGTTTTTT. Its protein product is CASIPAGGGAGELFF.

This clonotype was recorded a few times. The CDR3 coding sequence is TGTGCCAGCAGCTTAATCGGGGGCAGTGGAAACACCATATATTTT. Translating it yields CASSLIGGSGNTIYF. This sequence joins TRBV7-2 and TRBJ1-3, with D perhaps matching TRBD1 (6 bases). From germline, CDR1 is SGHTA and CDR2 FQGNSA. The CDR3 runs 15 residues. V lost 2 bases, J lost 3 bases, and 11 bases lay in between.

This clonotype was picked up a small number of times. V usage is TRBV7-2 and J usage is TRBJ2-3; D is ambiguous. Trimming left V 5 bases short and J 0 bases short, with 12 bases between. CDR1 SGHTA and CDR2 FQGNSA come from the germline V gene. This CDR3 contains 15 residues. The DNA for the CDR3 is TGTGCCAGCAGCCCCGAAGGCCTCAGCACAGATACGCAGTATTTT. Protein sequence: CASSPEGLSTDTQYF.

This clonotype appeared a few times. The J gene is TRBJ2-7, the V gene TRBV9; 8 nucleotides align to TRBD2. This CDR3 is 14 amino acids long. Germline V gives CDR1 SGDLS, CDR2 YYNGEE. The trim removed 0 bases at V and 3 bases at J, leaving 2 bases unmatched. The chain's CDR3 is CASSVGSGGYEQYF. The CDR3 DNA sequence: TGTGCCAGCAGCGTAGGGAGCGGGGGCTACGAGCAGTACTTC.

The chain employs TRBV7-9 and TRBJ1-5; unclear D gene. V was clipped by 8 bases and J by 4 bases, with 9 bases between them. Germline values: CDR1 SEHNR, CDR2 FQNEAQ (reference sequence). This CDR3 region has 12 residues. The CDR3 spells CASGINNQPQHF. CDR3 DNA sequence: TGTGCCAGCGGGATTAATAATCAGCCCCAGCATTTT.

V and J are TRBV5-4 and TRBJ2-3, with D unclear. The V gene lost 3 bases and the J gene lost 2 bases, with 4 bases spanning the gap. Germline V gene sequence: CDR1 SGHNT, CDR2 YYREEE (reference sequence). CDR3 length equals 12 residues. The CDR3 spells CASSWATDTQYF. CDR3 sequence (DNA): TGTGCCAGCAGCTGGGCCACAGATACGCAGTATTTT.

The chain combines TRBV20-1 with TRBJ2-7; D is perhaps TRBD1 (7 bases). V lost 6 bases, J lost 3 bases, and 18 bases lay in between. This CDR3 has 14 amino acids. Germline CDR1 is DFQATT and CDR2 is SNEGSKA (reference sequence). The CDR3, as DNA: TGCAGTGCCCACCAAGGGGGCGGGAACTACGAGCAGTACTTC. It is translated as CSAHQGGGNYEQYF.

The chain has TRBV6-2 or TRBV6-3 and TRBJ1-4, with 7 nucleotides matching TRBD1. The V and J ends lost 6 bases and 4 bases, in that order; junction bases with no gene match: 8. The length of the CDR3 is 15 residues. Looked up from germline, CDR1 is MNHEY and CDR2 is SVGEGT. The CDR3 protein is CASRYRDRYNEKLFF. The CDR3 DNA reads as TGTGCCAGCAGATACCGGGACAGATATAATGAAAAACTGTTTTTT.

In this sample, this clonotype turned up a few times. The gene calls are TRBV7-2 and TRBJ2-3; D is perhaps TRBD2 (5 bases). Trimming removed 5 bases at V and 5 bases at J, with 14 bases between. The CDR3 has 14 amino acids. Germline CDR1 is SGHTA and CDR2 is FQGNSA. The chain's CDR3 is CASSLALAGDTQYF. In DNA, the CDR3 is TGTGCCAGCAGCCTCGCTCTAGCTGGAGATACGCAGTATTTT.